This TCR beta chain was captured by sequencing in a study of OX40 agonist ivuxolimab in advanced cancers. Overall study context: Patients received the agonistic anti-OX40 (CD134) antibody ivuxolimab. Dose-escalation cases comprised hepatocellular carcinoma, melanoma, renal cell or head and neck cancer. Overall study findings and caveats: CD4+ and CD8+ T cells in blood underwent clonal expansion by week 6 at 0.1 to 3.0 mg/kg.

Trimming at V came to 5 bases and at J to 7 bases, leaving 9 bases not matched to a gene. The CDR3 covers 14 residues. Germline CDR1 reads SGHRS; CDR2 reads YFSETQ. As regards this clone: Antigen specificity is unknown.

Assay: immunoSEQ multiplex PCR; the TCRdb copy retains only in-frame clones and omits some. Among 70,000 to 80,000 clones listed, around 88% were seen once. The chain employs TRBV5-1 and TRBJ2-1; 7 nucleotides agree with TRBD1. The TCR comes from an adult with an advanced solid tumor such as melanoma, head and neck, liver or kidney cancer. Sequenced here: CD4+ or CD8+ T cells sorted from blood, sampled in a trial of the OX40 agonist ivuxolimab. DNA of the CDR3: TGCGCCAGCAGGGGGAATACAGGGGAGAATGAGCAGTTCTTC. It specifies CASRGNTGENEQFF.